The present TCR beta chain was sequenced within a study of OX40 agonist ivuxolimab in advanced cancers. Turning to the study itself: Ivuxolimab, which patients received intravenously every 2 weeks, was dosed at 0.01 to 10 mg/kg. A mean age of roughly 62 years, range about 20 to 85, was recorded, and approximately 80% were male.

On this clone: Its antigen is not identified.

Sequencing was performed with immunoSEQ multiplex PCR; in TCRdb, only in-frame clones are kept and a portion is missing. The table records about 13,000 clones, about three quarters of them present only once. Overall study results and limits: The study did not work out the antigen specificity of the expanded peripheral T cells. Clonal expansion among partial responders at 0.1-3.0 mg/kg ranked near the lowest.

This CDR3 comprises 15 residues. V was clipped by 2 bases and J by 0 bases, with 11 bases between them. Germline values: CDR1 SQVTM, CDR2 ANQGSEA. This sequence was found in an adult with an advanced solid tumor such as melanoma, head and neck, liver or kidney cancer. The starting material was CD4+ or CD8+ T cells sorted from blood, obtained in a trial of the OX40 agonist ivuxolimab. The gene calls are TRBV29-1 and TRBJ2-1, with D uncertain. The CDR3 is CSVENARSSYNEQFF. The CDR3 region has the DNA TGCAGCGTTGAAAACGCCAGGAGCTCCTACAATGAGCAGTTCTTC.